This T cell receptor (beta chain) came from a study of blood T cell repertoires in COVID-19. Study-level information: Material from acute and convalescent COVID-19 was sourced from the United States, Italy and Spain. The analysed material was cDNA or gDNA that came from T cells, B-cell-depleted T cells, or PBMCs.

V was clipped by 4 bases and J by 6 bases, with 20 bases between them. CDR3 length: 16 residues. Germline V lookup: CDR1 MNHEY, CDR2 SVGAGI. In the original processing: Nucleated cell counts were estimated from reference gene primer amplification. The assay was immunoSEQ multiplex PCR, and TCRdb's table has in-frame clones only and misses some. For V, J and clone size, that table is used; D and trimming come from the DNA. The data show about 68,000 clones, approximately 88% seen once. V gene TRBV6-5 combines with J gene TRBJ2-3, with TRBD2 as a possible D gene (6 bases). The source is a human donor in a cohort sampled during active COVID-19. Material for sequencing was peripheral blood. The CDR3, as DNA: TGTGCCAGCAGTTGGGGGACTGGGGGTTTGATGGATACGCAGTATTTT. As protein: CASSWGTGGLMDTQYF.